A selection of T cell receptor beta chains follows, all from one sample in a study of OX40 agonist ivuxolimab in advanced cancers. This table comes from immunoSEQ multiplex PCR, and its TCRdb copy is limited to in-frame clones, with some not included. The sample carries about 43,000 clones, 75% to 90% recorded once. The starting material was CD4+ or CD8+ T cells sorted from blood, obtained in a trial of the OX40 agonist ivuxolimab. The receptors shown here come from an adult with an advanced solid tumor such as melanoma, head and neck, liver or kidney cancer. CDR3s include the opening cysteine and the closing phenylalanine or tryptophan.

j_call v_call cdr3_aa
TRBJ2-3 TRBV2 CASSEPSGRLVTQYF
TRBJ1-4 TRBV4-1 CASQRRPGGVNEKLFF
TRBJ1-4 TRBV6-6 CASKFQGGEKLFF
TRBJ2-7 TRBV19 CASRDDRLYEQYF
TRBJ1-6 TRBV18 CASSQGVESPLHF
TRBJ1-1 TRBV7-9 CASSLEGGTEAFF
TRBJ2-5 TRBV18 CASSPPSGVVQETQYF
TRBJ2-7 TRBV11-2 CASSLEVGVYYEQYF
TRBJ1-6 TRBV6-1 CASSERDLSPLHF
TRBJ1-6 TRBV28 CASINAATGSRSPLHF
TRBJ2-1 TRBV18 CASSPPGLADGNNEQFF
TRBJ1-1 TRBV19 CASKAGRDRGYTEAFF
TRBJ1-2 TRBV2 CASRRTLGDGYTF
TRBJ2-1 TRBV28 CASSPFRLADYNEQFF
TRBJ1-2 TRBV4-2 CASSQDHNSNSYGYTF
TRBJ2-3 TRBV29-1 CSVERGAVADTQYF
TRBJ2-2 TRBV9 CASSFRRLAGENTGELFF
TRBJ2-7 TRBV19 CASKGGGDYEQYF
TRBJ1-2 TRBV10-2 CASSGRQGDGYTF
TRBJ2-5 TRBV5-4 CASSLRSGAGETQYF
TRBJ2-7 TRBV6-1 CASYRAYEQYF
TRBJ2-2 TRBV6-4 CASSEEGGDTGELFF
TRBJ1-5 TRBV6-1 CASSEVAGVVDQPQHF
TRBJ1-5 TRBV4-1 CASSQGQGARRGSQPQHF
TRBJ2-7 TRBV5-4 CASSMTGRDEQYF
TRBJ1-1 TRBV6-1 CASSATGTHLPTVFF
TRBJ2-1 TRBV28 CASSLSTSGGANEQFF
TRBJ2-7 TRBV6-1 CASSEAGGSYEQYF
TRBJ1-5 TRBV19 CASSRGQLPNQPQHF
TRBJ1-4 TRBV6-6 CASSYSQLQGSEKLFF
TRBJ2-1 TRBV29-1 CSVDPDTGVEQFF
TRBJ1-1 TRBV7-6 CASSSAETRTEAFF
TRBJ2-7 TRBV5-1 CASSLLRDTAYEQYF
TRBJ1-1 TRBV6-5 CASSYSNIGGGTEAFF
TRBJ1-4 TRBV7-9 CASSWSLASANEKLFF
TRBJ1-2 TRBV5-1 CASSDPGATNYGYTF
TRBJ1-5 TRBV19 CASRGTVYSNQPQHF
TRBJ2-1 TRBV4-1 CASSAIGTANEQFF
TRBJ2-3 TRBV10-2 CASSWDSRTDTQYF
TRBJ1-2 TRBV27 CASTGQGAQAYGYTF
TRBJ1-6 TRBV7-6 CASSLGGGASPLHF
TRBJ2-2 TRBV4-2 CASRHGGADGELFF
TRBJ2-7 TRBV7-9 CASSHPGTERYEQYF
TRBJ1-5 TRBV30 CAWETPGQPQHF
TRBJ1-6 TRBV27 CASSGTGTFNNSPLHF
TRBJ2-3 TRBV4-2 CASSLRQSEDTQYF
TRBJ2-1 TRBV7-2 CASSESYSYNEQFF
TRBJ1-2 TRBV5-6 CASSLLQGAQSYGYTF
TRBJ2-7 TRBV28 CASFTRQAESYEQYF
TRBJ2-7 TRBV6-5 CASSRTGNYEQYF